Given below is one T cell receptor (beta chain) in context. The V and J ends lost 2 bases and 8 bases, in that order; junction bases with no gene match: 4. CDR3 size: 13 residues. The V gene's germline CDR1 is GTSNPN and CDR2 SVGIG (reference sequence). This entry belongs to a study of blood T cell repertoires in COVID-19. Clones were sequenced by immunoSEQ multiplex PCR, and TCRdb holds only the in-frame ones, with some missing. The sample contains about 120,000 clones, approximately 87% of which appear only once. This clonotype was sampled from a woman aged 50 to 65 with acute or convalescent COVID-19. The chain is built from TRBV30 and TRBJ2-3, with TRBD2 matching over 10 bases. Sequenced: peripheral blood. CDR3 protein: CAWSSSGRSTQYF. CDR3 sequence (DNA): TGTGCCTGGAGTAGTAGCGGGAGGTCTACGCAGTATTTT.